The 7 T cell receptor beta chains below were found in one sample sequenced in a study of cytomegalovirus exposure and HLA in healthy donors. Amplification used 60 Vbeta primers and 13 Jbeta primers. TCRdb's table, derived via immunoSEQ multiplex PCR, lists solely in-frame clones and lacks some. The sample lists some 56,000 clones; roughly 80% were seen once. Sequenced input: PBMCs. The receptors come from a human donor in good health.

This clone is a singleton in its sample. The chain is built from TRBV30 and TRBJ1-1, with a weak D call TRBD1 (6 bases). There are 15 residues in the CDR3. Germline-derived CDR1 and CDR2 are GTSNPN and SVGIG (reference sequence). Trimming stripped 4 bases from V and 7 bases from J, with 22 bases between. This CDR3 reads CAWTLGLGTPYEAFF. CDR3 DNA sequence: TGTGCCTGGACCCTCGGTCTGGGGACACCCTATGAAGCTTTCTTT. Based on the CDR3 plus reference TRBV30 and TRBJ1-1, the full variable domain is SQTIHQWPATLVQPVGSPLSLECTVEGTSNPNLYWYRQAAGRGLQLLFYSVGIGQISSEVPQNLSASRPQDRQFILSSKKLLLSDSGFYLCAWTLGLGTPYEAFFGQGTRLTVV.

The CDR3, as DNA: TGCGCCAGCAGCCAAGGCGGGACCGGTGAATACGAGCAGTACTTC. Protein: CASSQGGTGEYEQYF. This rearrangement joins TRBV4-1 to TRBJ2-7, with D possibly TRBD2 on 6 matching bases. Germline V gene lookup returns CDR1 MGHRA and CDR2 YSYEKL. V was clipped by 1 base and J by 4 bases, with 14 bases between them. The CDR3 length is 15 residues.

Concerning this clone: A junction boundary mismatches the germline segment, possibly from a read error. Here the CDR3 reads CSSSSLGTGARNEQFF. CDR3 nucleotide sequence: TGTTCCAGCAGCTCCTTAGGCACGGGAGCTCGAAATGAGCAGTTCTTC. The V gene is TRBV7-9, the J gene TRBJ2-1; D possibly corresponds to TRBD2 (6 bases). Germline loops: CDR1 SEHNR, CDR2 FQNEAQ (reference sequence). This CDR3 spans 16 amino acids.

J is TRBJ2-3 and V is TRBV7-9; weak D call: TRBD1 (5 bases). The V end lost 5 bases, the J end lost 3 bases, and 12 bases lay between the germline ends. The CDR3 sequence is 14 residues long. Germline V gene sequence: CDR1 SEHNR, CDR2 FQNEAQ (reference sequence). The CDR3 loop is CASSLNQGTDTQYF. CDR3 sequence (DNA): TGTGCCAGCAGCCTGAACCAGGGAACAGATACGCAGTATTTT.

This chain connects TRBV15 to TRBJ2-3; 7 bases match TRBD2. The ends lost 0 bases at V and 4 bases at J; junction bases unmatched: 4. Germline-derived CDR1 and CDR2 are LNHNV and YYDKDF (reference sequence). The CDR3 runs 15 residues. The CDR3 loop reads CATSRDREGSDTQYF. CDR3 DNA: TGTGCCACCAGCAGAGATAGGGAGGGGTCAGATACGCAGTATTTT. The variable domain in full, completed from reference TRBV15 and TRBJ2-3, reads DAMVIQNPRYQVTQFGKPVTLSCSQTLNHNVMYWYQQKSSQAPKLLFHYYDKDFNNEADTPDNFQSRRPNTSFCFLDIRSPGLGDTAMYLCATSRDREGSDTQYFGPGTRLTVL.

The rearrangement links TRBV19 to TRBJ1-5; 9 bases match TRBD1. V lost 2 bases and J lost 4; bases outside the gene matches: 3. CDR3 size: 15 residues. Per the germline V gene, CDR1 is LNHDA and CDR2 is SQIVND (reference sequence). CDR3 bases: TGTGCCAGTAGTATAAACAGGGGGCCGAATCAGCCCCAGCATTTT. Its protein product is CASSINRGPNQPQHF.

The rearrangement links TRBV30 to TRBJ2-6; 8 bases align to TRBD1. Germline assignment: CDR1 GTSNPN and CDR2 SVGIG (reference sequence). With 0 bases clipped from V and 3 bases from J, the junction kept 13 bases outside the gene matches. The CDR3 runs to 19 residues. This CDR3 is CAWSVGDRGFPGGANVLTF. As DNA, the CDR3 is TGTGCCTGGAGTGTCGGAGACAGGGGATTCCCGGGTGGGGCCAACGTCCTGACTTTC.